Below, 12 T cell receptor beta chains from the same sample are listed, as sequenced in a study of CXCR3-negative and CXCR3-positive naive CD8 T cells. TRB cDNA libraries were made by UMI-labeled 5' RACE. One entry per CDR3 protein, without DNA, is what TCRdb gives after re-calling the 5' RACE reads. The sample has around 50,000 distinct CDR3 sequences, and its top ten clones hold around a quarter. Source material: memory CD8+ T cells from blood. These TCRs come from a human donor in good health. Some clones in this sample may be carry-over from other donors' samples.

This sequence joins TRBV6-1 and TRBJ2-7. This CDR3 spans 13 amino acids. Germline lookup yields CDR1 MNHNS and CDR2 SASEGT. Here the CDR3 reads CASSETGAYEQYF.

The chain links TRBV10-3 to TRBJ2-5; TCRdb picks TRBD1, but there is no DNA to check that call. Germline V CDR1 and CDR2: ENHRY, SYGVKD. The CDR3 length is 15 residues. The CDR3 here is CAISPGQGNSETQYF.

The rearrangement uses TRBV12-3 or TRBV12-4 and TRBJ1-1. The CDR3 is 14 residues long. The CDR3 region is CASSLTGWNTEAFF.

This sequence joins TRBV7-9 and TRBJ2-2; the TCRdb D gene call, TRBD1, has no DNA to confirm it. The CDR3 consists of 15 residues. Germline V lookup: CDR1 SEHNR, CDR2 FQNEAQ (reference sequence). This CDR3 reads CASSLRTGRTGELFF.

Judged by frequency, this clonotype is medium-sized. The chain combines TRBV28 with TRBJ1-6; TCRdb proposes TRBD1, but this gene call is untestable without DNA. This CDR3 has 17 residues. Germline V gene lookup returns CDR1 MDHEN and CDR2 SYDVKM. This CDR3 is CASSLPLTGLGDSPLHF.

V gene TRBV29-1 combines with J gene TRBJ2-3; as DNA is missing, the TRBD1 call by TCRdb cannot be tested. CDR1 is SQVTM, CDR2 ANQGSEA, per germline. This CDR3 region has 14 residues. This CDR3 is CSVVWGDRPDTQYF.

The CDR3 protein is CASKESGGAYTQYF. The genes are TRBV12-3 or TRBV12-4 and TRBJ2-3; the TRBD2 assignment by TCRdb is unverifiable without DNA. The CDR3 runs 14 residues.

The rearrangement uses TRBV12-3 or TRBV12-4 and TRBJ2-7; the TCRdb D gene call, TRBD1, has no DNA to confirm it. CDR3 size: 12 residues. CDR3 sequence: CASSGGSYEQYF.

The chain joins TRBV5-6 to TRBJ2-2; the TCRdb D gene call, TRBD1, has no DNA to confirm it. This CDR3 has 14 amino acids. Germline CDR1 and CDR2: SGHDT and YYEEEE. The CDR3 reads CASSGGEGIGELFF.

The chain combines TRBV29-1 with TRBJ2-3; checking the TCRdb D call of TRBD2 is not possible without DNA. The CDR3 is made up of 15 amino acids. Germline V gene data show CDR1 as SQVTM and CDR2 as ANQGSEA. The CDR3 protein is CSVGGGLAGDDTQYF.

The V call is TRBV5-5, the J call TRBJ2-7. Germline V gives CDR1 SGHKS, CDR2 YYEKEE (reference sequence). This CDR3 has 12 residues. CDR3 residues: CASSQTGYEQYF.

The V and J genes are TRBV5-5 and TRBJ1-2; the D call from TCRdb, TRBD1, cannot be confirmed without DNA. From germline, CDR1 is SGHKS and CDR2 YYEKEE (reference sequence). This CDR3 is 15 amino acids long. The CDR3 sequence is CASSPQGVQTYGYTF.